This T cell receptor (beta chain) derives from a study of OX40 agonist ivuxolimab in advanced cancers. The protocol was immunoSEQ multiplex PCR, while the TCRdb copy is restricted to in-frame clones and leaves out a portion. The sample lists over 45,000 clones, roughly 89% occurring once. Germline CDR1 MNHNY, CDR2 SVGAGI (reference sequence). The ends lost 6 bases at V and 5 bases at J; junction bases unmatched: 6. This CDR3 has 14 residues. This clonotype was sampled from an adult with an advanced solid tumor such as melanoma, head and neck, liver or kidney cancer. This chain connects TRBV6-6 to TRBJ2-1; 8 bases match TRBD2. The source was CD4+ or CD8+ T cells sorted from blood, collected in a trial of the OX40 agonist ivuxolimab. The CDR3 loop is CASRDPGGNNEQFF. The CDR3, as DNA: TGTGCCAGCAGGGACCCGGGAGGGAACAATGAGCAGTTCTTC.